A selection of T cell receptor beta chains follows, all from one sample in a study of blood T cell repertoires in COVID-19. Sequencing used immunoSEQ multiplex PCR; TCRdb keeps in-frame clones, though not all of them. The sample lists 80,000 to 95,000 clones, more than 80% occurring once. Input material: peripheral blood. These receptors all stem from a man older than 75 with COVID-19, enrolled during active disease. Both conserved end residues are part of each CDR3. Fields, in order: D gene, J gene, clone size, V gene, CDR3 DNA, CDR3 protein. The D gene is left open where the match is weak. Clone size, where shown, is once, few, many, or a class for clones that have expanded.

>.|TRBJ2-2|.|TRBV7-8
TGTGCCAGCAGCTTCAACAGGGCCGGGGCCGGGGAGCTGTTTTTT
CASSFNRAGAGELFF
>.|TRBJ2-7|.|TRBV12-5
TGTGCTAGTGGTCTCCCCGGGGGGCTTATTCTCGAGCAGTACTTC
CASGLPGGLILEQYF
>TRBD1|TRBJ2-7|once|TRBV7-2
TGTGCCAGCAGCTTATGGGCCCGGGGGACAGGGGGCGAGCAGTACTTC
CASSLWARGTGGEQYF
>.|TRBJ1-5|.|TRBV6-5
TGTGCCAGCAGTTACTCGGCCAGTGGTGGCAATCAGCCCCAGCATTTT
CASSYSASGGNQPQHF
>TRBD1|TRBJ2-7|.|TRBV2
TGTGCCAGCAGGCCGACAGGGGGATTCCACGAGCAGTACTTC
CASRPTGGFHEQYF
>TRBD2|TRBJ2-1|.|TRBV28
TGTGCCAGCCGAGCGGGAGGGCCGGTCAATGAGCAGTTCTTC
CASRAGGPVNEQFF
>.|TRBJ1-5|.|TRBV5-1
TGCGCCAGCAGCTTGGCTCTCGATCAGCCCCAGCATTTT
CASSLALDQPQHF
>.|TRBJ2-1|.|TRBV5-1
TGCGCCAGCAGCTTGGCCATGGGAGGATCCTACAATGAGCAGTTCTTC
CASSLAMGGSYNEQFF
>.|TRBJ2-7|.|TRBV6-5
TGTGCCAGCCGCAAGGGGCAATGGACCGAGCAGTACTTC
CASRKGQWTEQYF
>.|TRBJ1-1|.|TRBV4-3
TGCGCCAGCAGCCAAGGCGGCAGGGTATGGGATACTGAAGCTTTCTTT
CASSQGGRVWDTEAFF
>TRBD1|TRBJ2-7|.|TRBV11-2
TGTGCCAGCAGCTTTGAGGGCAGGGGGCGCGGTATCGACGAGCAGTACTTC
CASSFEGRGRGIDEQYF
>TRBD2|TRBJ2-7|.|TRBV6-1
TGTGCCAGCAGTGAGGACCCCTCAGGACTAGTAAATTTCTACGAGCAGTACTTC
CASSEDPSGLVNFYEQYF
>TRBD1|TRBJ1-1|.|TRBV2
TGTGCCAGCAGTGAAAGGGGACAGAGGAACACTGAAGCTTTCTTT
CASSERGQRNTEAFF
>.|TRBJ1-2|.|TRBV6-5
TGTGCCAGCAGCCTCGACAGATATGGCTACACCTTC
CASSLDRYGYTF
>.|TRBJ2-7|.|TRBV5-4
TGTGCCAGCAGCTTGGGACTAGTTCCAGGCTTGACAACGCACTCCTACGAGCAGTACTTC
CASSLGLVPGLTTHSYEQYF
>.|TRBJ2-5|.|TRBV30
TGTGCCTGGAGGGCCTTAGCGGAGACCCAGTACTTC
CAWRALAETQYF
>.|TRBJ2-7|few|TRBV18
TGTGCCAGCTCACCTTCAGACTACGAGCAGTACTTC
CASSPSDYEQYF
>TRBD2|TRBJ2-4|.|TRBV7-3
TGTGCCAGCAGCTTAGGGGCGGGGGACAAAAACATTCAGTACTTC
CASSLGAGDKNIQYF
>.|TRBJ2-5|.|TRBV19
TGTGCCAGTATGGGCAGGGGGGTTGTTGGAGAGACCCAGTACTTC
CASMGRGVVGETQYF
>TRBD2|TRBJ2-1|.|TRBV6-2/TRBV6-3
TGTGCCAGCAGTTACTCGACAGCGGGGGGGCTTAATGAGCAGTTCTTC
CASSYSTAGGLNEQFF
>TRBD2|TRBJ2-1|.|TRBV10-2
TGCGCCAGCAGTCGACTAGCGGGAGTTCTCCAGCCCTATAACAATGAGCAGTTCTTC
CASSRLAGVLQPYNNEQFF
>.|TRBJ1-6|once|TRBV4-2
TGTGCCAGCAGCCAAGATGCAGGGGAAAATTCACCCCTCCACTTT
CASSQDAGENSPLHF
>TRBD1|TRBJ1-2|.|TRBV5-1
TGCGCCAGCAGCTCCGAATCCCGACAGGGGCGGTATCGGGGCTACACCTTC
CASSSESRQGRYRGYTF
>TRBD1|TRBJ2-2|.|TRBV5-5
TGTGCCAGCAGCTGGACCGGGACAGGTCACTTAGCTGGGGAGCTGTTTTTT
CASSWTGTGHLAGELFF
>.|TRBJ2-2|few|TRBV7-8
TGTGCCAGCAGCCGACTAGCGAACACCGGGGAGCTGTTTTTT
CASSRLANTGELFF
>TRBD2|TRBJ2-1|.|TRBV7-3
TGTGCCAGCAGCCGACTAGGATCGGGGGGGTCCTACAATGAGCAGTTCTTC
CASSRLGSGGSYNEQFF
>TRBD1|TRBJ2-7|once|TRBV18
TGTGCCAGCTCACCGACAGGGGGCGAGCAGTACTTC
CASSPTGGEQYF
>.|TRBJ2-1|few|TRBV4-1
TGCGCCAGCAGCCAAGATCGTTTAGTCGGGTATGAGCAGTTCTTC
CASSQDRLVGYEQFF
>.|TRBJ2-7|.|TRBV10-1
TGCGCCAGCAGTGAGTCCGCGGGAAGGAAAAACGAGCAGTACTTC
CASSESAGRKNEQYF
>.|TRBJ2-6|.|TRBV6-5
TGTGCCAGCAGTCGGGGGGACATCCGGGCCAACGTCCTGACTTTC
CASSRGDIRANVLTF
>.|TRBJ1-5|few|TRBV20-1
TGCAGTGCTAGTTCCAGCGGAGGCAATCAGCCCCAGCATTTT
CSASSSGGNQPQHF
>TRBD1|TRBJ1-2|once|TRBV5-5
TGTGCCAGCAGCGCACAGGGGCGAGATGGCTACACCTTC
CASSAQGRDGYTF
>TRBD1|TRBJ1-1|few|TRBV7-2
TGTGCCAGCAGCATATATTGGACAGGGGAGACTGAAGCTTTCTTT
CASSIYWTGETEAFF
>TRBD2|TRBJ2-2|.|TRBV7-9
TGTGCCAGCAGCGGGGGGGACCGGACTAGCCTAAAGAACACCGGGGAGCTGTTTTTT
CASSGGDRTSLKNTGELFF
>TRBD2|TRBJ2-5|.|TRBV18
TGTGCCAGCTCACCCAATAGCGGGGGAGAACAAGAGACCCAGTACTTC
CASSPNSGGEQETQYF
>.|TRBJ1-6|.|TRBV4-1
TGCGCCAGCAGCCTATTGATGGGGGGGAATTCACCCCTCCACTTT
CASSLLMGGNSPLHF
>TRBD1|TRBJ2-2|.|TRBV4-3
TGCGCCAGCAGTAATCACCAGGGGGCCGGGGAGCTGTTTTTT
CASSNHQGAGELFF
>.|TRBJ2-7|.|TRBV6-6
TGTGCCAGCAGCAATCCGGACGAGCAGTACTTC
CASSNPDEQYF
>.|TRBJ1-1|once|TRBV12-2
TGTGCAAGTCGCCATGGACAGAACACTGAAGCTTTCTTT
CASRHGQNTEAFF
>TRBD2|TRBJ2-1|.|TRBV27
TGTGCCAGCAACAAAATCGGGACTAGCGGGATAAATGAGCAGTTCTTC
CASNKIGTSGINEQFF
>TRBD1|TRBJ2-7|few|TRBV30
TGTGCCTGGAGAGCGGACAGGGAAGCGTACGAGCAGTACTTC
CAWRADREAYEQYF
>.|TRBJ2-7|few|TRBV10-2
TGCGCCAGCAGTGGTCCCAAACTCGGAGGAGATCCCTACGAGCAGTACTTC
CASSGPKLGGDPYEQYF
>TRBD2|TRBJ2-7|.|TRBV11-2
TGTGCCAGCAGCTTCGCGGGAGCGCGCGAGCAGTACTTC
CASSFAGAREQYF
>.|TRBJ1-5|.|TRBV7-2
TGTGCCAGCAGCCCGGTGGGGCCAGCTAGCAATCAGCCCCAGCATTTT
CASSPVGPASNQPQHF
>TRBD1|TRBJ1-2|.|TRBV15
TGTGCCACCAGCAGAGGACAGGGACCATATGGCTACACCTTC
CATSRGQGPYGYTF
>.|TRBJ2-1|once|TRBV20-1
TGCAGTGCTGCCCTAGCCAATGAGCAGTTCTTC
CSAALANEQFF
>TRBD1|TRBJ1-2|.|TRBV5-6
TGTGCCAGCAGCCGGGACAGGGTAAATGGCTACACCTTC
CASSRDRVNGYTF
>TRBD1|TRBJ2-1|.|TRBV3-1/TRBV3-2
TGTGCCAGCAGCCCCGACAGGGGGCGTCTCAATGAGCAGTTCTTC
CASSPDRGRLNEQFF
>TRBD1|TRBJ1-1|.|TRBV5-1
TGCGCCAGCAGTCGAGCTGGGACAGGGGGCGCGGAGAACACTGAAGCTTTCTTT
CASSRAGTGGAENTEAFF
>TRBD1|TRBJ1-2|.|TRBV6-4
TGTGCCAGCAGTGACTCTTCAGGGGGCAACTATGGCTACACCTTC
CASSDSSGGNYGYTF
>.|TRBJ2-5|few|TRBV11-2
TGTGCCAGCAGCTTAGGCCCCCTCGGAGAGACCCAGTACTTC
CASSLGPLGETQYF
>.|TRBJ1-1|.|TRBV5-1
TGCGCCAGCGGACGGGACATGAACACTGAAGCTTTCTTT
CASGRDMNTEAFF
>TRBD1|TRBJ1-4|once|TRBV28
TGTGCCAGCAGAACAACAGGGGGTTACGAAAAACTGTTTTTT
CASRTTGGYEKLFF
>.|TRBJ2-2|.|TRBV5-1
TGCGCCAGCAGCTTGGGGCAGGCTTACGGGGAGCTGTTTTTT
CASSLGQAYGELFF
>TRBD1|TRBJ1-1|.|TRBV5-6
TGTGCCAGCAGCCTCACCGGACAGGACCCGATCACTGAAGCTTTCTTT
CASSLTGQDPITEAFF
>.|TRBJ1-2|.|TRBV19
TGTGCCAGTAGTAAGACAAGGATCGGAAATCTATATGGCTACACCTTC
CASSKTRIGNLYGYTF
>TRBD2|TRBJ2-1|once|TRBV4-1
TGCGCCAGCAGCCAAGGGATAGCGGGAGGGCGCTACAATGAGCAGTTCTTC
CASSQGIAGGRYNEQFF
>.|TRBJ1-2|.|TRBV7-9
TGTGCCAGCAGCTTAGAGGCGGGATTGCATGGCTACACCTTC
CASSLEAGLHGYTF
>.|TRBJ2-3|.|TRBV5-8
TGTGCCAGCAGAAACAGGGTTATAGATACGCAGTATTTT
CASRNRVIDTQYF
>TRBD1|TRBJ2-6|.|TRBV19
TGTGCCAGTAGTATAGGAGGACAGGGGGGCTCTGGGGCCAACGTCCTGACTTTC
CASSIGGQGGSGANVLTF